Included here is one T cell receptor beta chain sequence, with context. The entry originates in a study of blood T cell repertoires in COVID-19. Turning to the study itself: PBMCs, B-cell-depleted T cells, or T cells were the source of the cDNA or gDNA that made up the material.

Sequenced by immunoSEQ multiplex PCR; TCRdb stores in-frame clones only, minus some. The profile shows roughly 250,000 clones, more than 80% of them singletons. J was trimmed by 4 bases and V by 1 base; bases with no gene match: 7. From germline, CDR1 is SGHDT and CDR2 YYEEEE. The CDR3 contains 16 residues. The clonotype originates from a woman in her thirties or forties with acute or convalescent COVID-19. Sequencing was done on a sample of peripheral blood. The chain carries TRBV5-6 and TRBJ2-1, with 8 bases that match TRBD1. As DNA, the CDR3 is TGTGCCAGCAGCTTGTTTGCGGGACAGGAGTACAATGAGCAGTTCTTC. This encodes CASSLFAGQEYNEQFF.